The T cell receptor beta chain under discussion was sequenced for a study of T-cell reconstitution after alpha-beta-depleted transplantation in children. Overall study results and limits: T-cell numbers and diversity, one year after transplant, stemmed largely from T cells that were newly produced.

About this clonotype: Its specificity is unknown.

Unique molecular identifiers featured in how the TCRbeta library was prepared. MiXCR was run by TCRdb on the PCR reads, yielding one entry per CDR3 protein. The table records about 980,000 distinct CDR3 sequences, about 30% of them present only once. CDR1 is SQVTM and CDR2 is ANQGSEA in the germline V gene. V lost 4 bases and J 8 bases, leaving 20 bases between the germline ends. There are 14 residues in the CDR3. This chain connects TRBV29-1 to TRBJ1-2; no clear D gene. The starting material was PBMCs, mostly from graft donor cells, obtained 360 days after TCRalphabeta/CD19-depleted stem cell transplant. The sequence was collected from a boy in the first two years of life who had a stem cell transplant for SCID, so the T cells may come from the graft donor. The CDR3 loop is CSVGAPRAEEGYTF. As DNA, the CDR3 is TGCAGCGTTGGGGCCCCACGGGCGGAGGAGGGCTACACCTTC.